These 26 T cell receptor beta chains came from one sample sequenced in a study of T cell repertoires in cytomegalovirus infection. MiXCR, applied by TCRdb to the reads, yields one record per CDR3 protein. The table records 830,000 or so distinct CDR3 sequences, 30% to 35% of them present only once. What these receptors recognize is not known. This specimen consisted of cultured CD8+ T cells from PBMCs, obtained from culture after CMV antigen stimulation. The receptors originated from a human donor in good health (CMV status not recorded). Some clones in this sample may be carry-over from other donors' samples.

The gene calls are TRBV20-1 and TRBJ2-3; 13 positions match TRBD2. In germline, CDR1 is DFQATT, CDR2 SNEGSKA (reference sequence). The CDR3 is 16 amino acids. The V gene end was trimmed by 1 base and the J gene end by 4 bases; junction bases not matched to a gene: 5. This chain's CDR3 is CSARGGTSGEADTQYF. The DNA of the CDR3 is TGCAGTGCTAGAGGGGGGACTAGCGGGGAAGCAGATACGCAGTATTTT.

The chain couples TRBV7-2 to TRBJ2-3; TRBD1 matches at 10 bases. The CDR3 totals 16 residues. The germline V gene encodes CDR1 SGHTA and CDR2 FQGNSA. The V segment lost 4 bases and the J segment 7 bases; nucleotides outside the gene matches: 11. CDR3 DNA: TGTGCCAGCAGCTCATTCTCGACAGGGGGCTTGAATACGCAGTATTTT. Residues: CASSSFSTGGLNTQYF. The full variable domain, rest sourced from reference TRBV7-2 and TRBJ2-3, is GAGVSQSPSNKVTEKGKDVELRCDPISGHTALYWYRQSLGQGLEFLIYFQGNSAPDKSGLPSDRFSAERTGGSVSTLTIQRTQQEDSAVYLCASSSFSTGGLNTQYFGPGTRLTVL.

Comments on this clonotype: One end of the junction fails to match germline, which may point to a read error. The chain employs TRBV4-2 and TRBJ2-5, with 7 bases fitting TRBD2. The germline V gene encodes CDR1 LGHNA and CDR2 YNFKEQ. This CDR3 spans 15 amino acids. The CDR3 sequence: CASSQGLAEQETHYF. The CDR3 DNA follows: TGTGCCAGCAGCCAAGGGCTAGCGGAACAAGAGACCCATTACTTC.

There are a few counts of this clonotype. V gene TRBV7-3 combines with J gene TRBJ1-1, with D perhaps matching TRBD1 (5 bases). This CDR3 comprises 13 residues. V lost 5 bases and J lost 3, with 10 bases in between. CDR1 and CDR2 (germline): SGHTA, FQGTGA. The CDR3 reads CASSQGVYTEAFF. As DNA, the CDR3 is TGTGCCAGCAGCCAAGGGGTGTACACTGAAGCTTTCTTT.

The rearrangement joins TRBV7-3 to TRBJ1-1, with 7 bases aligning to TRBD1. The CDR3 consists of 17 residues. V trimming: 4 bases; J trimming: 2 bases; junction bases outside the gene matches: 13. Germline assignment: CDR1 SGHTA and CDR2 FQGTGA. CDR3 sequence reads: CASSSLATGTVNTEAFF. CDR3 nucleotide sequence: TGTGCCAGCAGCTCTCTTGCCACCGGGACAGTAAACACTGAAGCTTTCTTT.

This sequence joins TRBV5-6 and TRBJ2-3; 10 nucleotides line up with TRBD2. Per the germline V gene, CDR1 is SGHDT and CDR2 is YYEEEE. V lost 2 bases, J lost 3 bases, and 6 bases stayed unmatched. CDR3 length: 16 residues. The CDR3 DNA is TGTGCCAGCAGCTTCCCGAGCGGGGGGGCGACAGATACGCAGTATTTT. Encoded protein: CASSFPSGGATDTQYF.

V gene TRBV4-3 combines with J gene TRBJ1-3; TRBD1 might be the D (5 bases). V shed 0 bases and J shed 1 base, with 10 bases lying between them. Germline lookup yields CDR1 LGHNA and CDR2 YSLEER. The CDR3 loop spans 16 amino acids. CDR3 sequence reads: CASSQDWGGSGNTIYF. For the CDR3, the DNA is TGCGCCAGCAGCCAAGATTGGGGGGGATCTGGAAACACCATATATTTT.

The V and J genes are TRBV9 and TRBJ2-6, with D perhaps matching TRBD2 (6 bases). The V gene lost 3 bases and the J gene lost 3 bases, with 10 bases spanning the gap. CDR3 length: 15 amino acids. Germline V gene lookup returns CDR1 SGDLS and CDR2 YYNGEE. The CDR3 spells CASSAGGGGANVLTF. The CDR3, as DNA: TGTGCCAGCAGCGCCGGGGGTGGTGGGGCCAACGTCCTGACTTTC.

This clonotype was recorded a few times. The chain couples TRBV27 to TRBJ1-2, with D tentatively TRBD1 (5 bases). Germline values: CDR1 MNHEY, CDR2 SMNVEV (reference sequence). V was shortened by 3 bases and J by 6 bases, with 11 bases between the two germline ends. There are 13 residues in the CDR3. CDR3 region: CASSFYRTHGYTF. The CDR3 DNA reads TGTGCCAGCAGTTTTTACAGGACCCATGGCTACACCTTC.

This chain links TRBV12-5 with TRBJ1-1; D possibly corresponds to TRBD1 (5 bases). Trimming took off 5 bases at V and 0 bases at J, with 10 bases between the two ends. This CDR3 has 14 residues. Germline V gives CDR1 LGHNT, CDR2 FRNRAP. In DNA, the CDR3 is TGTGCTAGTGGTCTGGGGGGGATGAACACTGAAGCTTTCTTT. Translation gives CASGLGGMNTEAFF. The full variable domain, completed using reference TRBV12-5 and TRBJ1-1, is DARVTQTPRHKVTEMGQEVTMRCQPILGHNTVFWYRQTMMQGLELLAYFRNRAPLDDSGMPKDRFSAEMPDATLATLKIQPSEPRDSAVYFCASGLGGMNTEAFFGQGTRLTVV.

In this sample, this clonotype turned up a few times. The chain has TRBV6-2 or TRBV6-3 and TRBJ2-7, with 10 nucleotides matching TRBD1. CDR1 and CDR2 (germline): MNHEY, SVGEGT. Trimming removed 5 bases from V and 2 bases from J; junction bases left unmatched: 6. This CDR3 is built from 15 residues. CDR3 sequence: CASSPGTGAAYEQYV. CDR3 nucleotide sequence: TGTGCCAGCAGTCCCGGGACAGGGGCTGCCTACGAGCAGTACGTC.

V is TRBV6-6 and J is TRBJ2-3; the D gene is possibly TRBD2 (6 bases). V was pared by 7 bases and J by 5 bases, with 13 bases between. Per germline, CDR1 MNHNY and CDR2 SVGAGI (reference sequence). CDR3 length equals 13 residues. This chain's CDR3 is CASTRGGVDTQYF. The CDR3, as DNA: TGTGCCAGCACCCGGGGCGGGGTAGATACGCAGTATTTT.

This clonotype was detected once. The chain links TRBV6-6 to TRBJ1-1, with D perhaps TRBD1 (6 bases). Deletions cut 5 bases from V and 2 bases from J, with 18 bases between. The V gene's germline CDR1 is MNHNY and CDR2 SVGAGI (reference sequence). CDR3 length: 16 amino acids. The CDR3 here is CASSATTGWTNTEAFF. The CDR3 nucleotides read TGTGCCAGCAGTGCGACGACAGGATGGACCAACACTGAAGCTTTCTTT.

This clonotype came up many times. The V gene is TRBV7-2, the J gene TRBJ1-1, with D possibly matching TRBD1 (6 bases). The V end was cut by 10 bases, the J end by 5 bases, with 17 bases between. CDR3 size: 13 residues. CDR1 and CDR2 (germline): SGHTA, FQGNSA. CDR3: CATRRGGWTEAFF. For the CDR3, the DNA is TGTGCCACCCGTCGGGGGGGCTGGACTGAAGCTTTCTTT.

There are a few counts of this clonotype. V is TRBV14 and J is TRBJ2-1; TRBD2 matches at 8 bases. Germline CDR1 SGHDN, CDR2 FVKESK. V dropped 4 bases and J dropped 5; count of bases not matched to a gene: 7. The CDR3 has 15 amino acids. CDR3 protein: CASSPRGGFDNEQFF. For the CDR3, the DNA is TGTGCCAGCAGCCCCCGGGGGGGCTTTGACAATGAGCAGTTCTTC.

The V gene is TRBV6-2 or TRBV6-3, the J gene TRBJ2-1; D may be TRBD1 (6 bases). Germline V gene sequence: CDR1 MNHEY, CDR2 SVGEGT. The V gene lost 7 bases and the J gene lost 6 bases, with 16 bases spanning the gap. The CDR3 is 14 amino acids. CDR3 residues: CASTLTGPRNEQFF. The CDR3 DNA reads as TGTGCCAGCACCCTGACAGGTCCTCGCAATGAGCAGTTCTTC.

The sample holds a few counts of this clonotype. V usage is TRBV7-2 and J usage is TRBJ2-3, with 9 nucleotides matching TRBD2. Germline V lookup: CDR1 SGHTA, CDR2 FQGNSA. CDR3 length equals 17 residues. The V gene end was trimmed by 0 bases and the J gene end by 2 bases; junction bases not matched to a gene: 6. The CDR3 nucleotides read TGTGCCAGCAGCTTAGCCGCTAGCGGGGTAGTCACAGATACGCAGTATTTT. Amino acid sequence: CASSLAASGVVTDTQYF.

The J gene is TRBJ2-3, the V gene TRBV27; tentative D call: TRBD2 (5 bases). The CDR3 is 14 residues long. In germline, CDR1 is MNHEY, CDR2 SMNVEV (reference sequence). Trimming stripped 6 bases from V and 2 bases from J, with 12 bases between. The CDR3: CASSWERVTDTQYF. CDR3 DNA: TGTGCCAGCAGCTGGGAGAGGGTCACAGATACGCAGTATTTT.

This clonotype was seen a handful of times. The chain combines TRBV7-6 with TRBJ1-2; 7 nucleotides match TRBD1. Germline V CDR1 and CDR2: SGHVS, FNYEAQ. The CDR3 has 12 amino acids. V gave up 11 bases and J gave up 7 bases; unmatched junction bases: 10. CDR3 sequence reads: CAGMDRQGGYTF. CDR3 nucleotide sequence: TGTGCCGGCATGGACAGGCAAGGTGGCTACACCTTC.

Details on this clonotype: Without the conserved terminal phenylalanine or tryptophan, this CDR3 likely stems from a read error. The V and J genes are TRBV7-9 and TRBJ2-3, with D possibly TRBD1 on 6 matching bases. V lost 1 base to trimming and J lost 2 bases, with 10 bases between them. CDR3 length: 15 amino acids. Germline-derived CDR1 and CDR2 are SEHNR and FQNEAQ (reference sequence). CDR3 sequence reads: CASSLEQGVTDTQYS. The CDR3 DNA follows: TGTGCCAGCAGCTTAGAACAGGGAGTCACAGATACGCAGTATTCT.

The chain uses TRBV4-1 and TRBJ2-1, with no clear D. The V and J ends lost 0 bases and 5 bases respectively, with 8 bases between them. CDR1 and CDR2 (germline): MGHRA, YSYEKL. This CDR3 is built from 14 residues. This CDR3 is CASSQEWGNNEQFF. The CDR3 nucleotides read TGCGCCAGCAGCCAAGAGTGGGGAAACAATGAGCAGTTCTTC.

The rearrangement links TRBV2 to TRBJ1-2; tentatively, D is TRBD1 (5 bases). The V gene's germline CDR1 is SNHLY and CDR2 FYNNEI. The CDR3 covers 13 residues. The V gene lost 8 bases and the J gene lost 3 bases, with 13 bases spanning the gap. The CDR3 is CASGPGTDYGYTF. CDR3 coding DNA: TGTGCCAGCGGACCCGGGACGGACTATGGCTACACCTTC.

CDR3 DNA: TGCAGTGCTATCCACAGGGGAAGGAGCTCCTATAATTCACCCCTCCACTTT. It encodes CSAIHRGRSSYNSPLHF. The J gene is TRBJ1-6, the V gene TRBV20-1; 7 bases align to TRBD1. The J segment lost 0 bases and the V segment lost 4 bases, leaving 9 bases of the junction unmatched. The germline V gene has CDR1 DFQATT and CDR2 SNEGSKA (reference sequence). This CDR3 region has 17 residues.

The rearrangement links TRBV6-2 or TRBV6-3 to TRBJ1-1; D call uncertain. CDR3 size: 15 residues. Germline V gene data show CDR1 as MNHEY and CDR2 as SVGEGT. V was trimmed by 2 bases and J by 0 bases, leaving 10 bases between them. The CDR3 region is CASSYAALMNTEAFF. In DNA form, the CDR3 reads TGTGCCAGCAGTTACGCGGCCCTCATGAACACTGAAGCTTTCTTT.

The genes are TRBV10-3 and TRBJ2-7; 9 bases match TRBD1. The CDR3 runs to 16 residues. Germline V CDR1 and CDR2: ENHRY, SYGVKD. The junction had 9 bases not matched to a gene; V was cut back by 2 bases and J by 4 bases. The CDR3 sequence is CAISENWTGVLYEQYF. The CDR3 nucleotides are TGTGCCATCAGTGAGAACTGGACAGGGGTCTTGTACGAGCAGTACTTC.

This chain links TRBV27 with TRBJ2-2, with D perhaps TRBD2 (6 bases). The CDR3 has 18 residues. Germline lookup yields CDR1 MNHEY and CDR2 SMNVEV (reference sequence). V shed 0 bases and J shed 1 base, with 15 bases lying between them. The CDR3 spells CASSLSLPGLLNTGELFF. In nucleotides, the CDR3 is TGTGCCAGCAGTTTATCTCTCCCGGGACTCCTGAACACCGGGGAGCTGTTTTTT.